This T cell receptor (beta chain) comes out of a study of control samples from healthy donors and cancer patients (dated by TCRdb to 2019 to 2021). Concerning this clone: There is no known antigen for this receptor. No much larger clone is present one base from it, and per-base qualities are unavailable.

The germline V gene (reference sequence) provides CDR1 GTSNPN and CDR2 SVGIG. The CDR3 holds 12 amino acids from the cysteine to the phenylalanine. Only CDR3 DNA remains: 36 bases, in frame from the first base. V sheds 1 base and J sheds 4 bases, leaving 5 bases between their ends. Library preparation was by the immunoSEQ multiplex PCR assay. TCRdb limited this immuneACCESS table to in-frame rearrangements with V and J called. A share of clones is missing; checked studies link under half to unresolved V genes, and the rest is unexplained. Present in this sample are about 160,000 clones, roughly 90% of which were seen just once. The ten largest clones represent more than 10% of the sample.

The receptor comes from a man under 40 in good health. Sequencing was done on a sample of blood. The V gene is TRBV30 and the J gene is TRBJ1-3; the D gene is unclear. CDR3 reads: CAWSGGGNTIYF. In nucleotide form, the sequence is TGTGCCTGGAGTGGTGGGGGAAACACCATATATTTT.